This TCR beta chain was sequenced during a study of Ad26.COV2.S vaccination and SARS-CoV-2 variants. The CDR3 runs to 14 residues. Trimming removed 0 bases from V and 5 bases from J, with 11 bases in between. Germline V gene sequence: CDR1 SGHVS, CDR2 FNYEAQ. TCRdb's table, derived via immunoSEQ multiplex PCR, lists solely in-frame clones and lacks some. The sample lists around 320,000 clones, roughly 84% occurring once. Documented treatment: around 19 received Ad26.COV2.S at low or high dose, single or two shots; five or six received placebo; per-sample allocation not given. All samples were drawn on day 63, counting from the first vaccine or placebo injection.

Sample: peripheral blood, taken in a trial of Ad26.COV2.S vaccine versus placebo. V is TRBV7-6 and J is TRBJ2-7; D is perhaps TRBD1 (6 bases). This TCR came from a person between 18 and 60 years old who received the Ad26.COV2.S COVID-19 vaccine or a placebo. The CDR3 region is CASSLAGAQDEQYF. The CDR3 DNA follows: TGTGCCAGCAGCTTAGCGGGGGCCCAGGACGAGCAGTACTTC. Complete variable domain (other parts from reference TRBV7-6 and TRBJ2-7): GAGVSQSPRYKVTKRGQDVALRCDPISGHVSLYWYRQALGQGPEFLTYFNYEAQQDKSGLPNDRFSAERPEGSISTLTIQRTEQRDSAMYRCASSLAGAQDEQYFGPGTRLTVT.